This T cell receptor beta chain originates from a study of control samples from healthy donors and cancer patients. Sequenced by immunoSEQ multiplex PCR; TCRdb stores in-frame clones only, minus some. The data hold around 52,000 clones, with around 90% observed a single time. The sequencing sample was made of PBMCs. The sequence came from a man aged 25-40 years with colorectal cancer.

The CDR3 DNA sequence: TGTGCCAGTAGTATTTCGGGCAGGGAGGGCACTGAAGCTTTCTTT. Protein: CASSISGREGTEAFF. This chain joins TRBV19 and TRBJ1-1; tentatively, D is TRBD1 (5 bases). The germline CDR1 and CDR2 sequences are LNHDA and SQIVND (reference sequence). Trimming removed 3 bases at V and 4 bases at J, with 15 bases between. This CDR3 has 15 amino acids.